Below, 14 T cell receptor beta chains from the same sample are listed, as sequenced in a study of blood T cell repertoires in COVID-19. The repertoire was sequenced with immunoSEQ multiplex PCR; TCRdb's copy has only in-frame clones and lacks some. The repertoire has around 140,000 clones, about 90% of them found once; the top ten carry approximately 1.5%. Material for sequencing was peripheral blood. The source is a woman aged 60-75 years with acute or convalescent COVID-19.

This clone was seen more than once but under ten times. The CDR3 coding sequence is TGTGCCAGCAGCTTAGGCGGTTGGCCGGGGAACTATGGCTACACCTTC. Its protein product is CASSLGGWPGNYGYTF. The genes are TRBV5-6 and TRBJ1-2; D remains ambiguous. Between the trimmed V and J ends, which lost 2 bases and 2 bases, there was a span of 16 bases. From germline, CDR1 is SGHDT and CDR2 YYEEEE. This CDR3 is built from 16 residues.

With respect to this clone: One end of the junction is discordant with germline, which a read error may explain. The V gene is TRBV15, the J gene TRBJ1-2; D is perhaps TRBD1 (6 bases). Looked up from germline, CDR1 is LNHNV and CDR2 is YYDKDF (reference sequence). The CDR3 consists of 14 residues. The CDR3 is CATSSRLGAGGYTF. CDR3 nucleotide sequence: TGTGCCACCAGCAGTCGCCTGGGGGCAGGTGGCTACACTTTC.

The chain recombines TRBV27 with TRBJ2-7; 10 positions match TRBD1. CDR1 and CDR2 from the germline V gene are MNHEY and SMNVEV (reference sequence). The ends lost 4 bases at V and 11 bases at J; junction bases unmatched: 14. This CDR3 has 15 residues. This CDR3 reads CASSSPGQGTPWEYF. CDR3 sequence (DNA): TGTGCCAGCAGTTCCCCGGGACAGGGGACGCCCTGGGAGTACTTC.

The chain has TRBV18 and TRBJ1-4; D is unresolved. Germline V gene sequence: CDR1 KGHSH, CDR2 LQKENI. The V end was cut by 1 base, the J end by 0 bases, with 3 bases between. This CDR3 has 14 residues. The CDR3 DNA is TGTGCCAGCTCACCACTAGCAACTAATGAAAAACTGTTTTTT. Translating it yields CASSPLATNEKLFF. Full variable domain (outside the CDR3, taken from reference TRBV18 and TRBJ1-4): NAGVMQNPRHLVRRRGQEARLRCSPMKGHSHVYWYRQLPEEGLKFMVYLQKENIIDESGMPKERFSAEFPKEGPSILRIQQVVRGDSAAYFCASSPLATNEKLFFGSGTQLSVL.

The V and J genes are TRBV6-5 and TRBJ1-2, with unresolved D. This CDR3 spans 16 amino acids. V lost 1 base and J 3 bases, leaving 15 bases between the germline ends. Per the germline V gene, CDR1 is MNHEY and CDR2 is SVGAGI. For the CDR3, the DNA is TGTGCCAGCAGTTACTGGATCCGACAAAACTACTATGGCTACACCTTC. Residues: CASSYWIRQNYYGYTF.

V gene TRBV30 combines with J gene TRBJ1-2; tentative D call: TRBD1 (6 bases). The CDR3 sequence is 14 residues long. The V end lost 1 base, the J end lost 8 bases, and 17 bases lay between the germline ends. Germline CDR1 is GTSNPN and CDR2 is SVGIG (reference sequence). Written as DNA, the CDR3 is TGTGCCTGGAGTGACTTCGTGGGACACGAGGGCTACACCTTC. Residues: CAWSDFVGHEGYTF.

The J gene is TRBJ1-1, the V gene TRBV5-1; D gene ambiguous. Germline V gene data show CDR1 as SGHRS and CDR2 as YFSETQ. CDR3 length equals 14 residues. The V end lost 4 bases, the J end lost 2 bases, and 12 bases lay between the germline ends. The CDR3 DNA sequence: TGCGCCAGCAGCCCACAACCAATCAACACTGAAGCTTTCTTT. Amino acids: CASSPQPINTEAFF.

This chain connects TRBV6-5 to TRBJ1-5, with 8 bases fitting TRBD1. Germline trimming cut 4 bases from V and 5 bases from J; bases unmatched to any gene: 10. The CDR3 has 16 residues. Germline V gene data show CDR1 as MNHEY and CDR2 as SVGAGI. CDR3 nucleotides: TGTGCCAGCAGTTCCGGCGAGGACAGGGCTTATCAGCCCCAGCATTTT. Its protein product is CASSSGEDRAYQPQHF.

The CDR3 loop reads CASSDRTGVKETQYF. The CDR3 DNA follows: TGTGCCAGCAGTGATCGGACAGGGGTAAAAGAGACCCAGTACTTC. The V call is TRBV2, the J call TRBJ2-5, with 9 bases matching TRBD1. Germline V lookup: CDR1 SNHLY, CDR2 FYNNEI. The CDR3 is made up of 15 amino acids. Trimming removed 3 bases from V and 3 bases from J; junction bases left unmatched: 5.

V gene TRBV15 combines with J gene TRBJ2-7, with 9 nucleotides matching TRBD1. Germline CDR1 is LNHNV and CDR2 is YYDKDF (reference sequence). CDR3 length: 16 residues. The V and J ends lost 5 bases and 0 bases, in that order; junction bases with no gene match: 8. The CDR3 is CATSGYRDRVSYEQYF. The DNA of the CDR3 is TGTGCCACCAGCGGGTACCGGGACAGGGTCTCCTACGAGCAGTACTTC.

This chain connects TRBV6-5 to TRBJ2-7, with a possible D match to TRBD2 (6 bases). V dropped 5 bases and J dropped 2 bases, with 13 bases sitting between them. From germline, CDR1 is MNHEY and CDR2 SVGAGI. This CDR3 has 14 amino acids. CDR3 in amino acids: CASSRGTPAYEQYF. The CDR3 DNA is TGTGCCAGCAGTCGCGGGACGCCGGCCTACGAGCAGTACTTC.

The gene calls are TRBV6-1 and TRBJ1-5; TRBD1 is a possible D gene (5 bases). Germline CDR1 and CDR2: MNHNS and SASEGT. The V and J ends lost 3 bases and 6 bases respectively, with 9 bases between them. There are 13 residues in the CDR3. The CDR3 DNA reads TGTGCCAGCAGTGAGGGACTCCGTCAGCCCCAGCATTTT. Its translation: CASSEGLRQPQHF.

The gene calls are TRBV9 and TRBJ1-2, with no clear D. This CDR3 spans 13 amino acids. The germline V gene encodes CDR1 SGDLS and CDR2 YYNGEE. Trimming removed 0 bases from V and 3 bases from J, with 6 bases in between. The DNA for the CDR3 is TGTGCCAGCAGCGTAGATGAGGACTATGGCTACACCTTC. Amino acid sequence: CASSVDEDYGYTF.

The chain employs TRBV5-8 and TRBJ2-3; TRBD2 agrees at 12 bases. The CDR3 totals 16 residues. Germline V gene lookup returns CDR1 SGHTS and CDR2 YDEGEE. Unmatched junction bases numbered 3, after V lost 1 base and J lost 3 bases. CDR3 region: CASSLRLAGGTDTQYF. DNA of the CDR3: TGTGCCAGCAGCTTGCGGCTAGCGGGGGGGACAGATACGCAGTATTTT.